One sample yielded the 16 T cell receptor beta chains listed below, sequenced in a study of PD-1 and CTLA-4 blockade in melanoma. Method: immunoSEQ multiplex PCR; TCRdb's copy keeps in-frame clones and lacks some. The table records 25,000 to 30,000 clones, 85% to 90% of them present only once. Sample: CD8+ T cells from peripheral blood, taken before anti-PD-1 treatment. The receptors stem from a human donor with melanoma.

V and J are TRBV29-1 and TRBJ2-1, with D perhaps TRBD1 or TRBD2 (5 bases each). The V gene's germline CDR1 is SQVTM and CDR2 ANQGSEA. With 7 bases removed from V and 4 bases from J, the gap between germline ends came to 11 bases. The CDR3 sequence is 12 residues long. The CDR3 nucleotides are TGCAGCGCACCGGGACGGTACAATGAGCAGTTCTTC. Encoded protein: CSAPGRYNEQFF.

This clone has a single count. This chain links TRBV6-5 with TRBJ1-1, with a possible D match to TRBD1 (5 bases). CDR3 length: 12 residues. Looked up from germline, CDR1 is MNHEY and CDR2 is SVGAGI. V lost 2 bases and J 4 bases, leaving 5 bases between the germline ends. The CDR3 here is CASSYTGTEAFF. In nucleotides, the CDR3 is TGTGCCAGCAGTTACACAGGCACTGAAGCTTTCTTT.

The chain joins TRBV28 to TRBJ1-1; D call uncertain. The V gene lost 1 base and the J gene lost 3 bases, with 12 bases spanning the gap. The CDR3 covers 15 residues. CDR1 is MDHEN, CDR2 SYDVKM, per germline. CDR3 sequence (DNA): TGTGCCAGCAGTTTATACGGGTCCGGACACACTGAAGCTTTCTTT. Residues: CASSLYGSGHTEAFF.

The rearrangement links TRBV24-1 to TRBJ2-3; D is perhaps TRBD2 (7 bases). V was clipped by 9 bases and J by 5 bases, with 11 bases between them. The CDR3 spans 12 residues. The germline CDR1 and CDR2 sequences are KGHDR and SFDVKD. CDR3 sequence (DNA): TGTGCCACCCGGGGGGCTGTAGATACGCAGTATTTT. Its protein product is CATRGAVDTQYF.

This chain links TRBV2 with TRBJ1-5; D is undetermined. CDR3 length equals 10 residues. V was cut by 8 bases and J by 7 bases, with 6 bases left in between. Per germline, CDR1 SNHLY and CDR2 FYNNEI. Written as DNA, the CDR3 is TGTGCCAGCGGTAGGCAGCCCCAGCATTTT. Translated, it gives CASGRQPQHF.

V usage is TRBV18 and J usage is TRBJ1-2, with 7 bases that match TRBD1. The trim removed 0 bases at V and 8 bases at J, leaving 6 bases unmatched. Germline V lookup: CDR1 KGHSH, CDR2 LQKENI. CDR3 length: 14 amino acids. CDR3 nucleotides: TGTGCCAGCTCACCACCTGACAGGGCGGACGGCTACACCTTC. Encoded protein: CASSPPDRADGYTF.

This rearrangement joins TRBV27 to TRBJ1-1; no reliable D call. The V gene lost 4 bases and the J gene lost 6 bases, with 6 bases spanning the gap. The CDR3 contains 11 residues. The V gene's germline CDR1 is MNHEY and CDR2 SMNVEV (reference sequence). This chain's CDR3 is CASSSGPEAFF. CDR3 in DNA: TGTGCCAGCAGTTCTGGTCCTGAAGCTTTCTTT.

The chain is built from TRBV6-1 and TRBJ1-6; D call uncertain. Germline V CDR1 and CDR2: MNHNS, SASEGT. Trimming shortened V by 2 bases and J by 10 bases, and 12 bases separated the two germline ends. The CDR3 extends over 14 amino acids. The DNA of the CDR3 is TGTGCCAGCAGTGAACTGGGGTTGGGCTCACCCCTCCACTTT. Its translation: CASSELGLGSPLHF.

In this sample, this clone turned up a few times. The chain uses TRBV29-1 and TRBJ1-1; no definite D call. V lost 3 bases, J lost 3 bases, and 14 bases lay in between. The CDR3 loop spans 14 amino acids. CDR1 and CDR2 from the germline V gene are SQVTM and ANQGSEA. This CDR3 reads CSVEFRKRDTEAFF. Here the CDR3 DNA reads TGCAGCGTTGAGTTTAGGAAGAGGGACACTGAAGCTTTCTTT.

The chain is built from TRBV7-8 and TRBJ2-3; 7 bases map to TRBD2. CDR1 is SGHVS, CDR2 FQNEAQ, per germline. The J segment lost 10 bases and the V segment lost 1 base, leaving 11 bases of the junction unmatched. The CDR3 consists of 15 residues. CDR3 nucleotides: TGTGCCAGCAGCTTAGGGCTAGCGGAGTACGGTGCGCAGTATTTT. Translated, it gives CASSLGLAEYGAQYF.

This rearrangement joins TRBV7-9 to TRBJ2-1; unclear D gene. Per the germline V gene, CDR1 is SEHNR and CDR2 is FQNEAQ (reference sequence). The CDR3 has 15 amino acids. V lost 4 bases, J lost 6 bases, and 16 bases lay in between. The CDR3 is CASSSTTPGLNEQFF. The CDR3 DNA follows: TGTGCCAGCAGCTCGACGACCCCCGGCCTCAATGAGCAGTTCTTC.

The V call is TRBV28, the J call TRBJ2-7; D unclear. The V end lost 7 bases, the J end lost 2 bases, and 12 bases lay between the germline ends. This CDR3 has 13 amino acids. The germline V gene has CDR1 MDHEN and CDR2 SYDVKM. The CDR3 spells CASKEVGTYEQYF. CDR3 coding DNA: TGTGCCAGCAAAGAGGTCGGAACCTACGAGCAGTACTTC. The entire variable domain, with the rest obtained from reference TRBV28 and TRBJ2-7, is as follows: DVKVTQSSRYLVKRTGEKVFLECVQDMDHENMFWYRQDPGLGLRLIYFSYDVKMKEKGDIPEGYSVSREKKERFSLILESASTNQTSMYLCASKEVGTYEQYFGPGTRLTVT.

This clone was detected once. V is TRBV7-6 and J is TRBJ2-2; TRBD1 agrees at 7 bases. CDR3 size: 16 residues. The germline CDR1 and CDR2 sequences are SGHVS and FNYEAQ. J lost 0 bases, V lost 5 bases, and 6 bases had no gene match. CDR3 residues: CASSHGQEPNTGELFF. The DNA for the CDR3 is TGTGCCAGCAGCCACGGACAGGAACCGAACACCGGGGAGCTGTTTTTT.

CDR3: CASSDALGSGELFF. DNA of the CDR3: TGTGCCAGCAGTGACGCTCTGGGGTCAGGGGAGCTGTTTTTT. The J gene is TRBJ2-2, the V gene TRBV6-4; D call uncertain. Between the trimmed V and J ends, which lost 2 bases and 8 bases, there was a span of 12 bases. CDR1 MRHNA and CDR2 SNTAGT come from the germline V gene. The CDR3 covers 14 residues.

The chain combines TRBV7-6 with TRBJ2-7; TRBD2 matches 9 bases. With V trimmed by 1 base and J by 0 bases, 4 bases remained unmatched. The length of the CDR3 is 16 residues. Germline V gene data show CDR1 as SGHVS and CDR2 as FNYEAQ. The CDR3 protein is CASSLGAGGSSYEQYF. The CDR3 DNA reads TGTGCCAGCAGCTTAGGGGCGGGAGGGAGCTCCTACGAGCAGTACTTC. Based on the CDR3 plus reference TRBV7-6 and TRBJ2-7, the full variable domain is GAGVSQSPRYKVTKRGQDVALRCDPISGHVSLYWYRQALGQGPEFLTYFNYEAQQDKSGLPNDRFSAERPEGSISTLTIQRTEQRDSAMYRCASSLGAGGSSYEQYFGPGTRLTVT.

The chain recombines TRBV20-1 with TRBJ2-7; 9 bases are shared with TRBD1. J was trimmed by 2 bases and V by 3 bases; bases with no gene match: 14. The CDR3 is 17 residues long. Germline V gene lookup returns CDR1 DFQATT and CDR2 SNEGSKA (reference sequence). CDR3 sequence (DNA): TGCAGTGCTAGTAGCTCGGGACAGGGATTTTTAACCTACGAGCAGTACTTC. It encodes CSASSSGQGFLTYEQYF.